These 2 T cell receptor beta chains were sequenced from one sample in a study of T-cell memory formation after mild COVID-19 (dated by TCRdb to the early 2020s). Libraries were prepared through 5' RACE. The sample was run on an Illumina NovaSeq 6000. TCRdb reprocessed the public reads (quality trimming at Q25 with fastp, clone calling with MiXCR) and kept in-frame beta chains. Here each entry gathers all rows of one CDR3 protein and keeps the most common genes and DNA. The sample profile shows over 400,000 distinct CDR3 sequences; 20% to 30% of them were found once. The top ten clones comprise around 13% of the sample. What was sequenced was PBMCs or a T cell subset sorted from them (not recorded which). The receptors derive from an adult woman who had mild COVID-19 (a few samples of this study predate the infection). The sample titles of this study are shuffled in the database, so cell type and time point are left out; the donor was told from shared clones.

J is TRBJ2-7 and V is TRBV6-2 or TRBV6-3, with 9 bases matching TRBD2. The germline CDR1 and CDR2 sequences are MNHEY and SVGEGT. The length of the CDR3 is 16 residues. The J segment lost 3 bases and the V segment lost 6 bases, leaving 12 bases of the junction unmatched. The CDR3 reads CASSQGGLASHYEQYF. Written as DNA, the CDR3 is TGTGCCAGCAGCCAAGGGGGACTAGCTTCCCACTACGAGCAGTACTTC.

This clonotype has just a few counts. The chain employs TRBV5-1 and TRBJ1-1; D gene uncertain. CDR3 length: 13 amino acids. Trimming took 1 base from V and 1 from J, leaving 5 bases between them. CDR1 is SGHRS and CDR2 is YFSETQ in the germline V gene. CDR3 sequence (DNA): TGCGCCAGCAGCTTGCATGGGAACACTGAAGCTTTCTTT. Amino acids: CASSLHGNTEAFF.